This T cell receptor (beta chain) was obtained from a study of technical replicates of blood from a few donors (dated by TCRdb to 2017 to 2019). Library preparation used the immunoSEQ multiplex PCR assay. TCRdb limited this immuneACCESS table to in-frame rearrangements with V and J called. A share of clones is missing; checked studies link under half to unresolved V genes, and the rest is unexplained. Within this sample are about 84,000 clones, with 97% of them counted one time only. The ten largest clones add up to 0.15% to 0.2% of the sample. Turning to this clone: Its antigen remains unidentified. One base away there is no much larger clone; base qualities are not given.

Taken from cysteine to phenylalanine, the CDR3 has 15 residues. Kept here is only the CDR3 DNA, which spans 45 bases and is read in frame from base 1. Via the germline V gene, CDR1 is MDHEN and CDR2 SYDVKM. Trimmed from V: 6 bases; trimmed from J: 1 base; junction bases lacking a gene match: 5. The chain is made from TRBV28 and TRBJ2-1; TRBD2 aligns with 8 central bases. The material sequenced was T cells isolated from PBMCs. The clonotype originates from a human donor in good health. The DNA is as follows: TGTGCCAGCAGCGGTAGCGGGATATCCTACAATGAGCAGTTCTTC. This translates into CASSGSGISYNEQFF.